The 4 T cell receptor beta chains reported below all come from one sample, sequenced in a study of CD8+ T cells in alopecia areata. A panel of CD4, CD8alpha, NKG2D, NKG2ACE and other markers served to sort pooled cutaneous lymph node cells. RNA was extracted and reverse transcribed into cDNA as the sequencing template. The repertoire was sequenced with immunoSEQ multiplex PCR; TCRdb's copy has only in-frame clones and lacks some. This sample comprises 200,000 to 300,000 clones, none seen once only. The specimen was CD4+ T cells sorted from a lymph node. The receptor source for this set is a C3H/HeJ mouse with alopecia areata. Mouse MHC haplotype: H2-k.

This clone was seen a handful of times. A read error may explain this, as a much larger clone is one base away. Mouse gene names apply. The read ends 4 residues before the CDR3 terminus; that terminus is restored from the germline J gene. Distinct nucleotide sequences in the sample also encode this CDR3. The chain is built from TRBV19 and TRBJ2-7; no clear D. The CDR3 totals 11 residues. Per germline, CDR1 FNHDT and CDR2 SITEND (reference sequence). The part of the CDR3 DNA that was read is TGTGCCAGCAGTATTGGGTAT. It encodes CASSIGY. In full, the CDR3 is CASSIGYEQYF. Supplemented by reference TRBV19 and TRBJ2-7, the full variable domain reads GGIITQTPKFLIGQEGQKLTLKCQQNFNHDTMYWYRQDSGKGLRLIYYSITENDLQKGDLSEGYDASREKKSSFSLTVTSAQKNEMAVFLCASSIGYEQYFGPGTRLTVL.

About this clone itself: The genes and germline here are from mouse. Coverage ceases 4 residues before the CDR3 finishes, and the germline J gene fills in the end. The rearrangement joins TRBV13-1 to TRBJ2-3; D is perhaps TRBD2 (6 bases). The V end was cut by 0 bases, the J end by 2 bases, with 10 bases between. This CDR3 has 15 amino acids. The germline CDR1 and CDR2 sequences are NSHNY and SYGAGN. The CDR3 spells CASSDAGALAETLYF. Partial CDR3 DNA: TGTGCCAGCAGTGATGCTGGGGCGCTTGCAGAA.

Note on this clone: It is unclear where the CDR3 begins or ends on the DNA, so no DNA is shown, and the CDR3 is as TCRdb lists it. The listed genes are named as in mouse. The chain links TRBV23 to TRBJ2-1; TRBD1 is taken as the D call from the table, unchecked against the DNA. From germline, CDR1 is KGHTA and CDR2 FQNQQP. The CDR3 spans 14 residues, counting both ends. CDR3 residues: CAPAAGQGRAEQFF.

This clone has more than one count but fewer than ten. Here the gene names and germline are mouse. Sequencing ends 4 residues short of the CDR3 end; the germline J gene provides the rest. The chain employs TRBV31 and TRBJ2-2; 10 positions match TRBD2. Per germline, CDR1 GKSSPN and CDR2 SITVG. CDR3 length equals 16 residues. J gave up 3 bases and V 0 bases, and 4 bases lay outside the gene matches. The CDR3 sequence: CAWSLDWGAYTGQLYF. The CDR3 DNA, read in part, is TGTGCCTGGAGTCTAGACTGGGGGGCCTACACCGGG. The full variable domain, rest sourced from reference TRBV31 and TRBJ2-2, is AQTIHQWPVAEIKAVGSPLSLGCTIKGKSSPNLYWYWQATGGTLQQLFYSITVGQVESVVQLNLSASRPKDDQFILSTEKLLLSHSGFYLCAWSLDWGAYTGQLYFGEGSKLTVL.